A selection of T cell receptor beta chains follows, all from one sample in a study of spatial heterogeneity in lung cancer. MiXCR, applied by TCRdb to the 5' RACE reads, yields one record per CDR3 protein. The table includes tens of thousands of distinct CDR3 sequences, approximately 5.2% detected once. This material consisted of PBMCs, taken at surgery. Source of these receptors: a female donor with early-stage non-small cell lung cancer. The CDR3 runs from the conserved cysteine through the conserved F or W. D genes are given only for firm matches. Clone sizes are given selectively: once, few, many, or a class where the clone is expanded.

>TRBJ1-5|.|TRBV12-3/TRBV12-4|many
CASSLIEDQPQHF
TGTGCCAGCAGTTTAATAGAAGATCAGCCCCAGCATTTT
>TRBJ2-3|.|TRBV20-1|many
CSATGSTDTQYF
TGCAGTGCTACCGGTAGCACAGATACGCAGTATTTT
>TRBJ1-2|.|TRBV10-3|.
CAISEAAERERGYTF
TGTGCCATCAGTGAGGCGGCAGAAAGGGAACGGGGCTACACCTTC
>TRBJ1-2|.|TRBV9|many
CASSVVGQGTIAF
.
>TRBJ2-3|TRBD2|TRBV15|.
CATSRTSGGPWDTQYF
TGTGCCACCAGCCGGACTAGCGGGGGGCCCTGGGATACGCAGTATTTT
>TRBJ2-3|TRBD2|TRBV2|many
CASRPPGGGTRTTQYF
TGTGCCAGCAGACCCCCGGGCGGGGGGACCAGGACTACGCAGTATTTT
>TRBJ2-2|TRBD1|TRBV4-3|many
CASSQEDRAGGELFF
TGCGCCAGCAGCCAAGAAGACAGGGCGGGCGGGGAGCTGTTTTTT
>TRBJ2-3|.|TRBV15|few
CATSREESGTDTQYF
TGTGCCACCAGCAGGGAAGAGTCGGGTACAGATACGCAGTATTTT
>TRBJ1-5|.|TRBV6-2/TRBV6-3|.
CASSQIGRNQPQHF
TGTGCCAGCAGTCAGATCGGACGGAATCAGCCCCAGCATTTT
>TRBJ2-7|.|TRBV20-1|.
CSARDWGYGSYEQYF
TGCAGTGCTAGAGATTGGGGGTACGGCTCCTACGAGCAGTACTTC
>TRBJ2-2|.|TRBV30|many
CAWNPGGWRELFF
TGTGCCTGGAATCCGGGGGGCTGGAGGGAGCTGTTTTTT
>TRBJ2-3|TRBD2|TRBV7-9|many
CASSIGLAGRISGTQYF
TGTGCCAGCAGCATCGGACTAGCGGGCCGGATCTCTGGTACGCAGTATTTT
>TRBJ1-1|.|TRBV2|many
CASSEFMGEMTEAFF
TGTGCCAGCAGTGAATTCATGGGAGAGATGACTGAAGCTTTCTTT
>TRBJ2-3|.|TRBV4-2|.
CASSQTIVGTQYF
TGTGCCAGCAGCCAGACGATAGTGGGTACGCAGTATTTT
>TRBJ2-1|.|TRBV7-9|.
CASSLAGREFNEQFF
TGTGCCAGCAGCTTAGCGGGACGGGAGTTCAATGAGCAGTTCTTC
>TRBJ2-1|.|TRBV10-3|many
CAISLGVSYNEQFF
TGTGCCATCAGTTTAGGGGTTTCCTACAATGAGCAGTTCTTC
>TRBJ1-4|TRBD1|TRBV12-3/TRBV12-4|many
CASSLGRQGLRFGTNEKLFF
TGTGCCAGCAGTTTAGGCCGACAGGGGCTGCGTTTCGGAACTAATGAAAAACTGTTTTTT
>TRBJ2-3|TRBD1|TRBV20-1|.
CSARGTGSTDTQYF
TGCAGTGCTAGAGGGACAGGGAGCACAGATACGCAGTATTTT
>TRBJ2-3|.|TRBV10-1|many
CASSESMPDTQYF
TGCGCCAGCAGTGAGTCGATGCCAGATACGCAGTATTTT
>TRBJ2-5|.|TRBV6-6|few
CASSYPPGQETQYF
TGTGCCAGCAGTTACCCCCCGGGACAAGAGACCCAGTACTTC
>TRBJ2-5|TRBD2|TRBV12-3/TRBV12-4|few
CASSSPGGGDQETQYF
TGTGCCAGCAGTAGTCCCGGGGGGGGAGACCAAGAGACCCAGTACTTC
>TRBJ2-3|.|TRBV9|many
CASSPEGAYTQYF
TGTGCCAGCAGCCCGGAGGGGGCTTATACGCAGTATTTT
>TRBJ2-7|.|TRBV12-3/TRBV12-4|few
CASSLLNEQYF
TGTGCCAGCAGCCTCCTCAACGAGCAGTACTTC
>TRBJ2-3|.|TRBV19|.
CASGNFGTDTQYF
TGTGCCAGTGGGAATTTTGGCACAGATACGCAGTATTTT
>TRBJ2-1|.|TRBV5-1|many
CASSRGDFGNEQFF
TGCGCCAGCAGCAGGGGGGATTTTGGGAATGAGCAGTTCTTC
>TRBJ1-5|.|TRBV2|.
CASADYDSNQPQHF
TGTGCCAGCGCTGATTACGATAGCAATCAGCCCCAGCATTTT
>TRBJ2-1|TRBD2|TRBV19|many
CASTLGTSGYNEQFF
TGTGCCAGTACCCTAGGGACTAGCGGCTACAATGAGCAGTTCTTC
>TRBJ1-4|.|TRBV11-2|few
CASSSKSPTNEKLFF
TGTGCCAGCAGCTCCAAGTCGCCAACTAATGAAAAACTGTTTTTT
>TRBJ1-6|.|TRBV2|few
CASREEPGENSPLHF
TGTGCCAGCAGGGAGGAGCCAGGGGAAAATTCACCCCTCCACTTT
>TRBJ1-2|.|TRBV5-1|.
CASSLGPDPIYGYTF
TGCGCCAGCAGCTTGGGTCCAGACCCAATCTATGGCTACACCTTC
>TRBJ2-7|.|TRBV5-4|few
CASSFTGTYEQYF
TGTGCCAGCAGCTTTACAGGGACGTACGAGCAGTACTTC
>TRBJ1-5|.|TRBV19|many
CASSIVGGFNQPQHF
TGTGCCAGTAGTATAGTAGGGGGATTCAATCAGCCCCAGCATTTT
>TRBJ2-1|TRBD1|TRBV29-1|many
CSATGADSYNEQFF
TGCAGCGCTACAGGGGCAGACTCCTACAATGAGCAGTTCTTC
>TRBJ2-1|TRBD1|TRBV15|.
CATSRDRVLNEQFF
TGTGCCACCAGCCGGGACAGGGTCCTCAATGAGCAGTTCTTC
>TRBJ1-5|.|TRBV7-2|many
CASSLIAWGTGNQPQHF
TGTGCCAGCAGCCTCATTGCCTGGGGGACGGGCAATCAGCCCCAGCATTTT